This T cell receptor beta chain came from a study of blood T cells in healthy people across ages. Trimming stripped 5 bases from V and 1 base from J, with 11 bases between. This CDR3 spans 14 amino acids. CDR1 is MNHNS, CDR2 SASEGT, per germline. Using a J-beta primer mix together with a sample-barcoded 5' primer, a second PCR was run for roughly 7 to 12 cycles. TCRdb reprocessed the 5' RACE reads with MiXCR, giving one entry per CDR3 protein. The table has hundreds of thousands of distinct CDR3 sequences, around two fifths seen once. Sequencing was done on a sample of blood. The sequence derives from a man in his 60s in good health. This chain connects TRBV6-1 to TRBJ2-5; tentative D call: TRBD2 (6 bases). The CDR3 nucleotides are TGTGCCAGCAGTTGGGGCGGGGTCCAAGAGACCCAGTACTTC. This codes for CASSWGGVQETQYF.